This T cell receptor beta chain was retrieved from a study of regulatory T cells in long-lasting Graves disease. This clonotype was detected ten times or more. The time point: newly diagnosed GD, antithyroid drugs for less than 3 months. There was RNA extracted from PBMCs, and the TCR library was made from it. CDR3 regions were amplified by Arm-PCR using iRepertoire HTBI primers to build TCR beta libraries. TCRdb called the multiplex PCR reads again in MiXCR, with one record for every CDR3 protein. Here the sample spans about 560,000 distinct CDR3 sequences, 15% to 20% being singletons. Germline CDR1 is SEHNR and CDR2 is FQNEAQ (reference sequence). The germline V and J ends were trimmed by 2 bases and 7 bases, with 5 bases remaining between them. This CDR3 has 12 amino acids. The same sample was also used in a study of T cells in Graves' hyperthyroidism and ophthalmopathy. That source adds: The definition of stable Graves' hyperthyroidism was no ophthalmopathy progression within 18 months.

Source: peripheral blood mononuclear cells (PBMCs), taken at new diagnosis, from a patient treated with antithyroid drugs. The V gene is TRBV7-9, the J gene TRBJ1-4; D is unclear. The sequence derives from a man aged 18 to 30 with Graves disease. Written as DNA, the CDR3 is TGTGCCAGCAGCTTATCCGGTGAAAAACTGTTTTTT. This sequence encodes CASSLSGEKLFF. The full variable domain, its missing parts supplied by reference TRBV7-9 and TRBJ1-4, is DTGVSQNPRHKITKRGQNVTFRCDPISEHNRLYWYRQTLGQGPEFLTYFQNEAQLEKSRLLSDRFSAERPKGSFSTLEIQRTEQGDSAMYLCASSLSGEKLFFGSGTQLSVL.